This record covers a single T cell receptor (beta chain). The data stem from a study of T cell responses to AZD1222 COVID-19 vaccine. Clones were sequenced by immunoSEQ multiplex PCR, and TCRdb holds only the in-frame ones, with some missing. The table has 25,000 to 35,000 clones, about 93% seen once. This clonotype was sampled from an adult in good health. The sample was peripheral blood, taken on day 0 of AZD1222 vaccination.

The CDR3: CASGTYEQYF. CDR3 in DNA: TGTGCCAGCGGCACCTACGAGCAGTACTTC. V usage is TRBV7-9 and J usage is TRBJ2-7; no clear D gene. The V gene's germline CDR1 is SEHNR and CDR2 FQNEAQ (reference sequence). V was shortened by 8 bases and J by 2 bases, with 4 bases between the two germline ends. CDR3 length equals 10 residues.